This TCR beta chain emerged from a study of tumor and adjacent non-tumor tissue in lung cancer. Looking at the study overall: The cohort had approximately 13 adenocarcinoma, a couple of squamous cell and 1 small cell patients. Patients were aged about 31 to 85, fewer than twelve men and roughly 5 women, stage I to III.

The template was RNA from unsorted bulk tissue. Between August and November 2014, newly diagnosed, chemotherapy-naive lung cancer patients underwent thoracic surgery in China. The library came from three nested PCR rounds adapted from ARM-PCR protocols. From the multiplex PCR reads, TCRdb called clonotypes with MiXCR, one entry per CDR3 protein. The sample includes about 76,000 distinct CDR3 sequences, 65% to 75% seen only once; the top ten take around 12%. The CDR3 totals 14 residues. The germline V gene encodes CDR1 MDHEN and CDR2 SYDVKM. Regarding the study as a whole: Tumor TCR diversity, when higher, was linked to shorter survival.

This clonotype was seen just once. Its antigen is not identified. Germline is not matched at one junction end, which may reflect a read error. The chain employs TRBV28 and TRBJ1-1; tentative D call: TRBD1 (6 bases). The sequence came from a woman between 70 and 85 years old with non-small cell lung cancer. The sample comprised lung tumor tissue. In DNA, the CDR3 is TGTGCCAGCAACTGGGGACAACTGAACACTGAAACTTCCTTT. It specifies CASNWGQLNTETSF.